A single sample is the source of the 3 T cell receptor beta chains below, sequenced in a study of monozygotic twins with inflammatory bowel disease. TCRdb reprocessed the 5' RACE reads; each CDR3 protein has one entry and no DNA is given. The repertoire table contains about 450,000 distinct CDR3 sequences. The sequenced material came from blood. The receptors here all came from a human donor with ulcerative colitis or Crohn's disease, or a healthy co-twin of an affected twin (not recorded which).

V and J are TRBV7-7 and TRBJ2-1. CDR3 length: 16 amino acids. The V gene's germline CDR1 is SSHAT and CDR2 FNYEAQ (reference sequence). The CDR3 loop reads CASSLAWGSSYNEQFF.

The chain combines TRBV10-3 with TRBJ2-5; TCRdb proposes TRBD2, but this gene call is untestable without DNA. CDR1 is ENHRY and CDR2 is SYGVKD in the germline V gene. The CDR3 contains 15 residues. The CDR3 reads CAISESGTVRETQYF.

The V and J genes are TRBV4-1 and TRBJ2-5; as DNA is missing, the TRBD2 call by TCRdb cannot be tested. Germline V gene sequence: CDR1 MGHRA, CDR2 YSYEKL. This CDR3 spans 15 amino acids. The CDR3 sequence: CASSQGDYTRETQYF.